The rows below give T cell receptor beta chains drawn from one sample of a study of control samples from healthy donors and cancer patients. Sequenced by immunoSEQ multiplex PCR; TCRdb stores in-frame clones only, minus some. Of 120,000 or so clones in the sample, more than 85% are singletons; the top ten hold around 2%. The specimen was blood. These TCRs come from a young man in good health. Both conserved end residues are trimmed from each CDR3. D genes are given only for firm matches.

.	TRBV7-2	11	TRBJ2-5	ASSSRTQETQY
TRBD1	TRBV9	13	TRBJ1-5	ASSVGTESNQPQH
.	TRBV7-2	16	TRBJ1-1	ASSFIAGRGLLNTEAF
TRBD1	TRBV19	12	TRBJ2-7	ASSGGQGVYEQY
TRBD2	TRBV28	14	TRBJ2-7	ASSPGLAGGRYEQY
.	TRBV5-1	12	TRBJ2-7	ASSLARGPYEQY
.	TRBV7-2	10	TRBJ2-7	ASGSSLYEQY
.	TRBV29-1	11	TRBJ1-2	SVAVQPHYGYT
TRBD2	TRBV5-1	13	TRBJ2-1	ASLSLAGNYNEQF
.	TRBV9	10	TRBJ1-2	ASSVGQYGYT
.	TRBV19	11	TRBJ2-5	ASSRDFQETQY
.	TRBV30	13	TRBJ1-6	AWSVGTGRNSPLH
.	TRBV6-4	11	TRBJ2-1	ASSDSERSEQF
.	TRBV28	13	TRBJ2-4	ASSYPTIAKNIQY
.	TRBV9	13	TRBJ1-3	ASSAETRGGNTIY
.	TRBV27	15	TRBJ2-7	ASTPGQVGVRYYEQY
.	TRBV6-2/TRBV6-3	17	TRBJ1-1	ASSSHPSGSTPMNTEAF
TRBD2	TRBV6-5	13	TRBJ2-3	ASSYVAGAADTQY
.	TRBV7-2	11	TRBJ2-7	ASNPPPRDTQY
TRBD1	TRBV28	13	TRBJ2-7	ASSIRPGQGGEQY
TRBD2	TRBV29-1	13	TRBJ2-3	SVRTSGSPTDTQY
.	TRBV20-1	9	TRBJ2-3	SAMAGGQQY
.	TRBV7-2	13	TRBJ1-2	ASSLEGALNYGYT
.	TRBV27	15	TRBJ2-7	ASSLSPQGGPAYEQY
TRBD1	TRBV18	13	TRBJ1-2	ASSRTGDDEFGYT
.	TRBV7-6	13	TRBJ2-7	ASSLASPGAYEQY
TRBD1	TRBV5-6	16	TRBJ2-6	ASSPWDRLISGANVLT
TRBD2	TRBV4-1	15	TRBJ2-1	ASSLHGGTSTYNEQF
.	TRBV6-5	11	TRBJ1-2	ASEVAISYGYT
.	TRBV27	16	TRBJ1-6	ASSSTPLTGPLNSPLH
.	TRBV4-3	16	TRBJ1-2	ASSQFLEGGHRPAGYT
.	TRBV4-3	14	TRBJ1-2	ASSKSAQTINYGYT
.	TRBV27	11	TRBJ2-7	ASSFPGRYEQY
.	TRBV4-3	12	TRBJ2-3	ASSQDSMGDTQY
TRBD1	TRBV2	11	TRBJ1-5	ARGTGPLQPQH
.	TRBV6-5	11	TRBJ2-1	ASRLNAGGEQF
TRBD1	TRBV6-6	14	TRBJ1-3	ASSPGTGGSGNTIY
TRBD1	TRBV12-5	16	TRBJ2-4	ASGLRTGAPVAKNIQY
.	TRBV10-3	14	TRBJ2-5	AISESLASDQETQY
.	TRBV7-8	14	TRBJ1-5	ASSLEAWDQNQPQH
TRBD1	TRBV10-3	19	TRBJ1-1	AISESIGMSPDRGLNTEAF
TRBD1	TRBV6-5	12	TRBJ2-5	ASRITGGRETQY
.	TRBV27	10	TRBJ1-6	ASSPQNSPLH
TRBD1	TRBV6-5	13	TRBJ1-6	ASILTGRYNSPLH
.	TRBV10-2	11	TRBJ2-7	ASSTGTYSSQY
.	TRBV19	13	TRBJ1-3	ASNALDTSGNTIY
.	TRBV4-1	13	TRBJ1-2	ASSQPSGGNYGYT
.	TRBV27	15	TRBJ2-1	ASSTMVLPPTYNEQF
.	TRBV5-1	11	TRBJ2-5	ASSLVTQETQY
TRBD2	TRBV5-4	18	TRBJ2-2	ASSFKKGLAGERSTGELF
.	TRBV18	13	TRBJ2-7	ASSPIDRGAYEQY
.	TRBV5-1	12	TRBJ1-2	ASSTPGLRNGYT
.	TRBV27	12	TRBJ2-2	ASSLRPTTGELF